This entry lists 7 T cell receptor beta chains sequenced from one sample in a study of T cell repertoires in aging, cancer and after chemotherapy. Rearranged V-D-J TRB sequences were amplified with a mixed TRB-A/B primer pool. TCRdb called the multiplex PCR reads again in MiXCR, with one record for every CDR3 protein. The profile shows 8,900 or so distinct CDR3 sequences, over 30% of them singletons. Amplification of TCR beta used genomic DNA extracted from peripheral blood. Sample: blood. These receptors all come from a human donor in good health.

The chain employs TRBV12-3 or TRBV12-4 and TRBJ1-1; D ambiguous. V lost 5 bases to trimming and J lost 6 bases, with 13 bases between them. This CDR3 spans 13 amino acids. Written as DNA, the CDR3 is TGTGCCAGCAGTCCGCCTGGGAGGTCTGAAGCTTTCTTT. Its translation: CASSPPGRSEAFF.

This clonotype was observed a few times. The rearrangement links TRBV7-9 to TRBJ2-1; D gene ambiguous. Germline-derived CDR1 and CDR2 are SEHNR and FQNEAQ (reference sequence). The CDR3 totals 13 residues. V gave up 1 base and J gave up 6 bases, with 7 bases separating them. CDR3 sequence: CASSLGPVNEQFF. CDR3 in DNA: TGTGCCAGCAGCTTAGGACCCGTCAATGAGCAGTTCTTC. Full variable domain (outside the CDR3, taken from reference TRBV7-9 and TRBJ2-1): DTGVSQNPRHKITKRGQNVTFRCDPISEHNRLYWYRQTLGQGPEFLTYFQNEAQLEKSRLLSDRFSAERPKGSFSTLEIQRTEQGDSAMYLCASSLGPVNEQFFGPGTRLTVL.

This clonotype was counted a few times. V gene TRBV7-2 combines with J gene TRBJ2-3; D may be TRBD2 (6 bases). Trimming took off 5 bases at V and 2 bases at J, with 17 bases between the two ends. This CDR3 comprises 16 residues. CDR1 is SGHTA, CDR2 FQGNSA, per germline. CDR3 residues: CASSTKGGGTTDTQYF. The CDR3 DNA reads TGTGCCAGCAGCACAAAGGGAGGCGGGACCACAGATACGCAGTATTTT.

CDR3 DNA sequence: TGTGCCAGCTCACCCCAAACACAGGGCGGTACTGAAGCTTTCTTT. Its translation: CASSPQTQGGTEAFF. This sequence joins TRBV18 and TRBJ1-1; maybe TRBD1 (6 bases). The CDR3 contains 15 residues. Germline assignment: CDR1 KGHSH and CDR2 LQKENI. V was shortened by 3 bases and J by 5 bases, with 16 bases between the two germline ends. The full variable domain, completed using reference TRBV18 and TRBJ1-1, is NAGVMQNPRHLVRRRGQEARLRCSPMKGHSHVYWYRQLPEEGLKFMVYLQKENIIDESGMPKERFSAEFPKEGPSILRIQQVVRGDSAAYFCASSPQTQGGTEAFFGQGTRLTVV.

This clonotype was detected a few times. The chain carries TRBV27 and TRBJ2-1; 13 bases match TRBD2. With 6 bases clipped from V and 4 bases from J, the junction kept 3 bases outside the gene matches. CDR1 MNHEY and CDR2 SMNVEV come from the germline V gene (reference sequence). CDR3 length: 15 amino acids. Here the CDR3 reads CASSPLAGGYNEQFF. In DNA form, the CDR3 reads TGTGCCAGCAGCCCACTAGCGGGGGGGTACAATGAGCAGTTCTTC.

The J gene is TRBJ2-5, the V gene TRBV15, with D hard to call. The CDR3 spans 13 residues. Trimming pared 3 bases from V and 1 base from J, leaving 6 bases between. Germline-derived CDR1 and CDR2 are LNHNV and YYDKDF (reference sequence). The DNA of the CDR3 is TGTGCCACCAGCAGGAGAGGCCAAGAGACCCAGTACTTC. Its protein product is CATSRRGQETQYF.

This clonotype occurred a few times. The chain recombines TRBV12-3 or TRBV12-4 with TRBJ2-7; no firm D call. CDR3 length: 13 amino acids. Trimming cost V 3 bases and J 4 bases, with 10 bases left between them. Written as DNA, the CDR3 is TGTGCCAGCAGTTTCATGAACCGTTACGAGCAGTACTTC. It yields the protein CASSFMNRYEQYF.